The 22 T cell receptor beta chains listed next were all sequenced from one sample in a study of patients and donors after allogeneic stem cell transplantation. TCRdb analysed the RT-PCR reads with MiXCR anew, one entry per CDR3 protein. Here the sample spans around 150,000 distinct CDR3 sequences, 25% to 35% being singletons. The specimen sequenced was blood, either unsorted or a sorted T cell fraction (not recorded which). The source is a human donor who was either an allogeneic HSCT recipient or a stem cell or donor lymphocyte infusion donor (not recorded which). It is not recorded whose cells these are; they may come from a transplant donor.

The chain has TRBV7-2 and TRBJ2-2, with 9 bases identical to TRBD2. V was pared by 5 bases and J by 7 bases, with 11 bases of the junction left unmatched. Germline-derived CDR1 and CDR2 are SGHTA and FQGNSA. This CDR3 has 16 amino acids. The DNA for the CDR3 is TGTGCCAGCAGCCCACCCGGGACTAGCTTATTCGGGGAGCTGTTTTTT. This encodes CASSPPGTSLFGELFF.

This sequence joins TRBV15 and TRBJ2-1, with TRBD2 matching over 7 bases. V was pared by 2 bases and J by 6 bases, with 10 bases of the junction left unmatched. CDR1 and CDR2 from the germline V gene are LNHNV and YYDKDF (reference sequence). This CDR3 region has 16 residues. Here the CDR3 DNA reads TGTGCCACCAGCAGAACTGGACTAGGTCGTAGCAATGAGCAGTTCTTC. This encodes CATSRTGLGRSNEQFF.

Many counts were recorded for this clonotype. CDR3 region: CSANAGRNQPQHF. In DNA form, the CDR3 reads TGCAGTGCTAACGCGGGACGCAATCAGCCCCAGCATTTT. This chain uses TRBV20-1 with TRBJ1-5; a weak D match, TRBD1 (5 bases). Germline assignment: CDR1 DFQATT and CDR2 SNEGSKA (reference sequence). This CDR3 is built from 13 residues. Deletions cut 4 bases from V and 2 bases from J, with 9 bases between.

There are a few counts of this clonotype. The CDR3 reads CASSPRPREKLFF. The CDR3 coding sequence is TGTGCCAGCAGCCCCCGCCCTAGGGAAAAACTGTTTTTT. The chain links TRBV7-2 to TRBJ1-4; D is ambiguous. The CDR3 is made up of 13 amino acids. V was shortened by 5 bases and J by 8 bases, with 12 bases between the two germline ends. Germline loops: CDR1 SGHTA, CDR2 FQGNSA.

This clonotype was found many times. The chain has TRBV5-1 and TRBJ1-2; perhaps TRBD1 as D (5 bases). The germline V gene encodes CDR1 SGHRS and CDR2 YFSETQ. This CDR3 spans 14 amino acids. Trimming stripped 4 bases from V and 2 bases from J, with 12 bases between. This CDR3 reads CASSPGGGNYGYTF. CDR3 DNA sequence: TGCGCCAGCAGCCCCGGTGGGGGGAACTATGGCTACACCTTC.

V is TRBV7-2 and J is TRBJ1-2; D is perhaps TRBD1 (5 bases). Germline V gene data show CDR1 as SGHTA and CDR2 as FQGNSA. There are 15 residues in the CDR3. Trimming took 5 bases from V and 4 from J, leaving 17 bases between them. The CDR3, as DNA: TGTGCCAGCAGCCCCTCCTCTGGGGCAGGCTATGGCTACACCTTC. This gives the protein CASSPSSGAGYGYTF.

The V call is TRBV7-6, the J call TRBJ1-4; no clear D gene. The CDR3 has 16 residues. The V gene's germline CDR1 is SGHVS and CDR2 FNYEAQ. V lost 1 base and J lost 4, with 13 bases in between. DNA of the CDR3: TGTGCCAGCAGCTTAGAAGGAAGGGTTCGTAATGAAAAACTGTTTTTT. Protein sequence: CASSLEGRVRNEKLFF.

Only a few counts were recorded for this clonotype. The CDR3 loop reads CASSFSSGRREQYF. In DNA form, the CDR3 reads TGTGCCAGCAGTTTTTCGAGCGGGAGGAGAGAGCAGTACTTC. The chain joins TRBV6-5 to TRBJ2-7; 9 bases agree with TRBD2. The CDR3 loop spans 14 amino acids. Germline V CDR1 and CDR2: MNHEY, SVGAGI. The J segment lost 7 bases and the V segment lost 4 bases, leaving 8 bases of the junction unmatched.

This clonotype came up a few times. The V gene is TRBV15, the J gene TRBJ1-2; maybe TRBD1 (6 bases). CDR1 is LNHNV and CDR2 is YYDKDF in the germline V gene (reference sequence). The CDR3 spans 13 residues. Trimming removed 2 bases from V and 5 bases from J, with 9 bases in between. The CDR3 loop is CATSRQQGYGYTF. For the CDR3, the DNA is TGTGCCACCAGCAGACAACAGGGTTATGGCTACACCTTC.

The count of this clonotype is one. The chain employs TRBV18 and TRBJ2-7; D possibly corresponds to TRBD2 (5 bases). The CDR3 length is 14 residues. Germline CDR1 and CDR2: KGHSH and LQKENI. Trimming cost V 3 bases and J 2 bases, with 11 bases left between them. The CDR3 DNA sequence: TGTGCCAGCTCACCTGTTTCCGGGACCTACGAGCAGTACTTC. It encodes CASSPVSGTYEQYF. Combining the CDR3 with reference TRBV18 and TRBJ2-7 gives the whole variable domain NAGVMQNPRHLVRRRGQEARLRCSPMKGHSHVYWYRQLPEEGLKFMVYLQKENIIDESGMPKERFSAEFPKEGPSILRIQQVVRGDSAAYFCASSPVSGTYEQYFGPGTRLTVT.

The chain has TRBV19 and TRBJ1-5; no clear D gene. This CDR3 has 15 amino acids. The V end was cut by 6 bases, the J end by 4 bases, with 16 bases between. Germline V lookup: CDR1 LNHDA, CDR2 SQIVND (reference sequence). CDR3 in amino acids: CASRTGSSRNQPQHF. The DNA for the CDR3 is TGTGCCAGTAGAACGGGCTCCTCGAGGAATCAGCCCCAGCATTTT.

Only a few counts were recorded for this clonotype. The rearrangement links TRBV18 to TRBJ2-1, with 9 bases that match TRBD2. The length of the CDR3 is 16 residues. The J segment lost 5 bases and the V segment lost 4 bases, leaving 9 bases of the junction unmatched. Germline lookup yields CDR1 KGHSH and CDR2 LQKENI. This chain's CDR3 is CASSRALAGTNNEQFF. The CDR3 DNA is TGTGCCAGCTCACGGGCCCTAGCGGGAACGAACAATGAGCAGTTCTTC.

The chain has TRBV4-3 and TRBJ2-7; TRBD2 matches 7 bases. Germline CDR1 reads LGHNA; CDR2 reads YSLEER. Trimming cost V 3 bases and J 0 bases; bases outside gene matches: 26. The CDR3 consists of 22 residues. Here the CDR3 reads CASSQDTFHRGSGRGSSYEQYF. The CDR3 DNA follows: TGCGCCAGCAGCCAGGATACCTTCCATAGAGGGAGTGGGCGGGGGAGCTCCTACGAGCAGTACTTC.

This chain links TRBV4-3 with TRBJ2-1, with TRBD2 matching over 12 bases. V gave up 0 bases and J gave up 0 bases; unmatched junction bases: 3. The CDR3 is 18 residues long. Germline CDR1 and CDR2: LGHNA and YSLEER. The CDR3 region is CASSQDWTSGTSYNEQFF. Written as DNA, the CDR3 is TGCGCCAGCAGCCAAGATTGGACTAGCGGGACCTCCTACAATGAGCAGTTCTTC.

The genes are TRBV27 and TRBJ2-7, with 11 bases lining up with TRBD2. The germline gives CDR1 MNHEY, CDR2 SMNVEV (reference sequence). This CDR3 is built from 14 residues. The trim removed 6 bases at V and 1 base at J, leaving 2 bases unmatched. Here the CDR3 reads CASRRLAGSYEQYF. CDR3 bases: TGTGCCAGCAGAAGACTAGCGGGATCCTACGAGCAGTACTTC.

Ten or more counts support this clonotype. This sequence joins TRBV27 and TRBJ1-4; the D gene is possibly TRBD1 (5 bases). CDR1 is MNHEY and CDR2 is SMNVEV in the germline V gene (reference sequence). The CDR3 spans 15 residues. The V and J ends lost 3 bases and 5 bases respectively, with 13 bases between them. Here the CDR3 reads CASSLKGRLNEKLFF. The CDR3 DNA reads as TGTGCCAGCAGTTTGAAGGGACGGCTGAATGAAAAACTGTTTTTT.

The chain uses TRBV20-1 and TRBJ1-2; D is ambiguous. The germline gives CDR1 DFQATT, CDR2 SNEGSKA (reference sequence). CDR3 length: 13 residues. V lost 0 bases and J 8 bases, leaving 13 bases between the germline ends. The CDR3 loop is CSARDMDREGYTF. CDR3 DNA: TGCAGTGCTAGAGATATGGATCGGGAGGGCTACACCTTC.

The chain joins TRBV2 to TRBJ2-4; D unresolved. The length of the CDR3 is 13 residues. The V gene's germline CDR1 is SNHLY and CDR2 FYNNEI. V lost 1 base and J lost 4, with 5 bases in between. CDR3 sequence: CASSEGGKNIQYF. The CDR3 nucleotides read TGTGCCAGCAGTGAAGGGGGAAAAAACATTCAGTACTTC.

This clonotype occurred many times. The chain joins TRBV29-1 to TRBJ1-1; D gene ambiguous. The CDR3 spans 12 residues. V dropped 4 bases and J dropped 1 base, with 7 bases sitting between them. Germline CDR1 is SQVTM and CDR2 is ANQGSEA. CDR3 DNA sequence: TGCAGCGTTGGAAGAGAGAACACTGAAGCTTTCTTT. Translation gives CSVGRENTEAFF.

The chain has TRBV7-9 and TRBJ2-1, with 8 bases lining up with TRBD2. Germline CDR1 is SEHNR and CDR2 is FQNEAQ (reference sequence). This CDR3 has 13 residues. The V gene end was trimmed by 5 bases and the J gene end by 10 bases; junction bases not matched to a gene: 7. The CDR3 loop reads CASSPQTSGEQFF. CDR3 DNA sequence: TGTGCCAGCAGCCCCCAAACTAGCGGAGAGCAGTTCTTC.

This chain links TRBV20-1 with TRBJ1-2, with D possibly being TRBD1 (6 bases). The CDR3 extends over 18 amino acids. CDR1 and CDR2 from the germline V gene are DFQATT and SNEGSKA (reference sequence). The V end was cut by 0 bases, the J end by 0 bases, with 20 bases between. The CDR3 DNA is TGCAGTGCTAGAGATTGGGACATCGCAATCAAATCTAACTATGGCTACACCTTC. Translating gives CSARDWDIAIKSNYGYTF.

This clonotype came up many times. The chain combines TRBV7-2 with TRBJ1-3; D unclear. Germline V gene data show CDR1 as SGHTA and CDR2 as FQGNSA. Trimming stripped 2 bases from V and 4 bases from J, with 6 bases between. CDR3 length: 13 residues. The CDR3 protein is CASSLNSGNTIYF. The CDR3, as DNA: TGTGCCAGCAGCTTAAATTCCGGAAACACCATATATTTT.